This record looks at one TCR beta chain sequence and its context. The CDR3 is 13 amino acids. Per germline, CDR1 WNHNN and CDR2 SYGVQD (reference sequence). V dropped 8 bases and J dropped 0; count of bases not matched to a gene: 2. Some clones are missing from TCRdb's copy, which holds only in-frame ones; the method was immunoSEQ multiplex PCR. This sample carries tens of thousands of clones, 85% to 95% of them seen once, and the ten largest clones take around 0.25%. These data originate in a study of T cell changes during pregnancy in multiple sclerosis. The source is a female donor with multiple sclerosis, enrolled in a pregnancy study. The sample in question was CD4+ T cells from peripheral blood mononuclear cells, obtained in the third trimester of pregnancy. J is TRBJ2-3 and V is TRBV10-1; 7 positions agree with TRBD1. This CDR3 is CASGTASTDTQYF. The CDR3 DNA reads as TGCGCCAGCGGGACAGCTAGCACAGATACGCAGTATTTT.